This T cell receptor (beta chain) originates from a study of T cell responses to AZD1222 COVID-19 vaccine. As regards this clone: Its target is not known.

This CDR3 region has 13 residues. V was shortened by 4 bases and J by 1 base, with 7 bases between the two germline ends. The germline CDR1 and CDR2 sequences are LGHDT and YNNKEL (reference sequence). Sequencing was performed with immunoSEQ multiplex PCR; in TCRdb, only in-frame clones are kept and a portion is missing. The profile shows 120,000 to 150,000 clones, about 90% of them singletons. Study-wide results and limits: Repertoires were obtained only post-peak T cell response.

The chain couples TRBV3-1 (or the pseudogene TRBV3-2) to TRBJ1-1; D is unclear. Sequences were derived from peripheral blood, sampled 28 days after the second AZD1222 dose. The TCR comes from an adult who received the AZD1222 COVID-19 vaccine. This CDR3 reads CASSPWENTEAFF. CDR3 coding DNA: TGTGCCAGCAGCCCATGGGAGAACACTGAAGCTTTCTTT.